This note documents a single T cell receptor (beta chain) sequence. Antigen unknown. The CDR3 covers 14 residues. The germline V gene has CDR1 SSHAT and CDR2 FNYEAQ (reference sequence). J was trimmed by 5 bases and V by 6 bases; bases with no gene match: 4. This specimen comes from a study of shared clonotypes between healthy human individuals. Assay used: immunoSEQ multiplex PCR; TCRdb lists only in-frame clones, some missing. This sample has about 2.3 million clones, with 85% to 95% found just once. Findings and caveats of the study: The represented genetic and exposure-history diversity was limited by the small number of donors. At large depth, rarefaction still showed sorted-subset sequencing to be incomplete.

The rearrangement links TRBV7-7 to TRBJ2-1; 10 positions agree with TRBD1. This clonotype originated in a young man in good health. Some clones in this sample may be carry-over from other donors' samples. The sample comprised naive CD4+ T cells from PBMCs. Subset: CD45RA+ positively selected. CDR3 loop: CASSSGTGDNEQFF. The CDR3 coding sequence is TGTGCCAGCAGTTCCGGGACAGGGGACAATGAGCAGTTCTTC.